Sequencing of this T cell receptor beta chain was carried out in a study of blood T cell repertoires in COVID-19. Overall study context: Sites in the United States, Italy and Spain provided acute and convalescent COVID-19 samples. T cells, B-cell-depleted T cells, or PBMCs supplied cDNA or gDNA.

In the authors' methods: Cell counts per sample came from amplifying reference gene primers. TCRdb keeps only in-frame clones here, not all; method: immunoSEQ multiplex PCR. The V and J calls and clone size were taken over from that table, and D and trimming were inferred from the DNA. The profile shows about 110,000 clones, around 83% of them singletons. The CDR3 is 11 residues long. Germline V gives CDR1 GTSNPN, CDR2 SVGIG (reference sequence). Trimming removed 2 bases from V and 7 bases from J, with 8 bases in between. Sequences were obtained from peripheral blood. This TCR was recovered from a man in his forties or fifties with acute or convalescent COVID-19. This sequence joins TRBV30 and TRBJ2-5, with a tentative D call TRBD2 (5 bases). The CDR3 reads CAWSTAGTQYF. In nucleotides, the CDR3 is TGTGCCTGGAGTACCGCGGGGACCCAGTACTTC. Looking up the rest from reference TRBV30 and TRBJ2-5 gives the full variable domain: SQTIHQWPATLVQPVGSPLSLECTVEGTSNPNLYWYRQAAGRGLQLLFYSVGIGQISSEVPQNLSASRPQDRQFILSSKKLLLSDSGFYLCAWSTAGTQYFGPGTRLLVL.